This section outlines one T cell receptor (beta chain) sequence together with its context. Germline V lookup: CDR1 SGHDT, CDR2 YYEEEE. This CDR3 comprises 16 residues. The V and J ends lost 4 bases and 8 bases, in that order; junction bases with no gene match: 14. This specimen comes from a study of T cell changes during pregnancy in multiple sclerosis. TCRdb's copy holds only in-frame clones and misses some; the assay was immunoSEQ multiplex PCR. The sample has roughly 100,000 clones; 91% are singletons. The chain uses TRBV5-6 and TRBJ2-1; 8 positions match TRBD1. The receptor comes from a female donor with multiple sclerosis, enrolled in a pregnancy study. The sequencing here drew on peripheral blood, taken before pregnancy. The CDR3 is CASSALRGPPPHEQFF. CDR3 coding DNA: TGTGCCAGCAGCGCCCTCAGGGGGCCCCCTCCCCATGAGCAGTTCTTC.